This TCR beta chain was recorded in a study of OX40 agonist ivuxolimab in advanced cancers. The assay was immunoSEQ multiplex PCR, and TCRdb's table has in-frame clones only and misses some. The sample gives around 97,000 clones, approximately 80% of which show up once; around 5.5% is in the top ten. J gave up 3 bases and V 6 bases, and 9 bases lay outside the gene matches. From germline, CDR1 is MNHEY and CDR2 SMNVEV (reference sequence). The CDR3 contains 15 residues. The sequence came from an adult with an advanced solid tumor such as melanoma, head and neck, liver or kidney cancer. The J gene is TRBJ2-7, the V gene TRBV27; TRBD1 matches at 9 bases. This sample comprised CD4+ or CD8+ T cells sorted from blood, obtained in a trial of the OX40 agonist ivuxolimab. The CDR3 DNA sequence: TGTGCCAGCAGCCTAGGGGGGACAGGGATCTACGAGCAGTACTTC. Translating gives CASSLGGTGIYEQYF.